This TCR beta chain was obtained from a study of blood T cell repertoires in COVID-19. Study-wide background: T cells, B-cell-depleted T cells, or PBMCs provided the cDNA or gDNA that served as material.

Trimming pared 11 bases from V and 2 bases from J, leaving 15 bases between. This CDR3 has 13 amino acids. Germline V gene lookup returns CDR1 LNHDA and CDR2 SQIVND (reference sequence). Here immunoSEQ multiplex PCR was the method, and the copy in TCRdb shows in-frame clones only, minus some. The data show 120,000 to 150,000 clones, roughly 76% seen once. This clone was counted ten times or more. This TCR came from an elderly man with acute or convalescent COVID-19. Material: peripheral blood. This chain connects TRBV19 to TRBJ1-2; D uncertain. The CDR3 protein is CAATPDKNYGYTF. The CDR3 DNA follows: TGTGCCGCAACCCCTGACAAGAACTATGGCTACACCTTC.